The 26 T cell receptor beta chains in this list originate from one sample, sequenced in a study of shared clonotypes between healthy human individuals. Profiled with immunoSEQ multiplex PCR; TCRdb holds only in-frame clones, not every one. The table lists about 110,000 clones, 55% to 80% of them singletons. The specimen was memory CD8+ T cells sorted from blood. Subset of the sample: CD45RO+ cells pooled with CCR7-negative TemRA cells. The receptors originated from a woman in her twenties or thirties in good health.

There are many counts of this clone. The CDR3: CASSKGGNQPQHF. DNA of the CDR3: TGTGCCAGCAGTAAAGGGGGCAATCAGCCCCAGCATTTT. The rearrangement joins TRBV2 to TRBJ1-5; a possible D gene is TRBD1 (5 bases). The germline V and J ends were trimmed by 5 bases and 2 bases, with 7 bases remaining between them. The CDR3 contains 13 residues. Germline V gene sequence: CDR1 SNHLY, CDR2 FYNNEI.

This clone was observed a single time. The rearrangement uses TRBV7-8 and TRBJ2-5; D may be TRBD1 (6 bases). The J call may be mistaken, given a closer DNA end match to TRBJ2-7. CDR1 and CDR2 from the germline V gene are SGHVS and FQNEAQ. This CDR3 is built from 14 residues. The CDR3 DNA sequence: TGTGCCAGCAGCCCTACAGGGAACGCCTACGAGCAGTACTTC. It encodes CASSPTGNAYEQYF.

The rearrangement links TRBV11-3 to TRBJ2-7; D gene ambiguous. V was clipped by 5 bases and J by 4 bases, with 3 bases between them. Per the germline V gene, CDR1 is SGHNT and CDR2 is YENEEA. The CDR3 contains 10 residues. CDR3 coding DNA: TGTGCCAGCAGCACATACGAGCAGTACTTC. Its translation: CASSTYEQYF.

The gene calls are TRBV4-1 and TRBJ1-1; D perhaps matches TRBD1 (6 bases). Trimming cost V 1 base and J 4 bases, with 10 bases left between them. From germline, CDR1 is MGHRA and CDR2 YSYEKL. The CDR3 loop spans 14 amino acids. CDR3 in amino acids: CASSQVGGGTEAFF. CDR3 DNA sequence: TGCGCCAGCAGCCAAGTCGGGGGCGGCACTGAAGCTTTCTTT.

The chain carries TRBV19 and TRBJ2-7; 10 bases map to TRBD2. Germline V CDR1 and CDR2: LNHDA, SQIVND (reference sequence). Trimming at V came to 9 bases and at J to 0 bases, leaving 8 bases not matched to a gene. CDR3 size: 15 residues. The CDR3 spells CASRSSGRGSYEQYF. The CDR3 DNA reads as TGTGCCAGCCGATCTAGCGGGAGAGGCTCCTACGAGCAGTACTTC.

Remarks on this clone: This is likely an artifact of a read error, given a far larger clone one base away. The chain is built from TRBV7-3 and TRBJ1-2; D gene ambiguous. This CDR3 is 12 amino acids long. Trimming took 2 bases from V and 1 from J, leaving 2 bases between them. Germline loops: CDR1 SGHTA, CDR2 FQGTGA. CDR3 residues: CASSLDNYGYTF. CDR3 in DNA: TGTGCCAGCAGCTTAGATAACTATGGCTACACCTTC.

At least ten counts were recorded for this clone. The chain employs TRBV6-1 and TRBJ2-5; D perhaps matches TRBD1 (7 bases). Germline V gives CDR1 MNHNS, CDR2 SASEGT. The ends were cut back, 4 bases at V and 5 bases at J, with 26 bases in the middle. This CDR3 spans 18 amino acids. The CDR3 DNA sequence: TGTGCCAGCAGTGTCTACTACAGGGGAGGACCTTCTTCGGAGACCCAGTACTTC. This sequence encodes CASSVYYRGGPSSETQYF.

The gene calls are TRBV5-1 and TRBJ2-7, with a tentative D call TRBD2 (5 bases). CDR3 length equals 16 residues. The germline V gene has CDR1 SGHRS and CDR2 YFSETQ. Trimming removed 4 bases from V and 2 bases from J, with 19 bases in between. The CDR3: CASSLGSARATYEQYF. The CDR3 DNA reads TGCGCCAGCAGCCTTGGGAGCGCTCGTGCGACCTACGAGCAGTACTTC.

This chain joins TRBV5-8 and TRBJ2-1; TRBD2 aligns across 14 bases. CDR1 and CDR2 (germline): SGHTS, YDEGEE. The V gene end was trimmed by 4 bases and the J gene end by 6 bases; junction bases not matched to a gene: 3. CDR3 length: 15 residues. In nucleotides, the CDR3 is TGTGCCAGCAGCCAGGGACTAGCGGGAGCCAATGAGCAGTTCTTC. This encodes CASSQGLAGANEQFF.

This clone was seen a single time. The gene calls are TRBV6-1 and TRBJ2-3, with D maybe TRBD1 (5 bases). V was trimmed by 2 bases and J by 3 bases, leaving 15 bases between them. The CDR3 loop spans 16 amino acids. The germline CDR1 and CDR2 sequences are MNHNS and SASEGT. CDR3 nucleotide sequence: TGTGCCAGCAGTGAATGGCGGAAGTCAGGGACAGATACGCAGTATTTT. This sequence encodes CASSEWRKSGTDTQYF.

The CDR3 nucleotides are TGTGCCAGCACCTCGCAGACAGGGGGCACCGGGGAGCTGTTTTTT. Its translation: CASTSQTGGTGELFF. The rearrangement joins TRBV25-1 to TRBJ2-2; 9 bases fit TRBD1. The germline V gene has CDR1 MGHDK and CDR2 SYGVNS. The CDR3 runs to 15 residues. V was clipped by 7 bases and J by 4 bases; unmatched bases: 7.

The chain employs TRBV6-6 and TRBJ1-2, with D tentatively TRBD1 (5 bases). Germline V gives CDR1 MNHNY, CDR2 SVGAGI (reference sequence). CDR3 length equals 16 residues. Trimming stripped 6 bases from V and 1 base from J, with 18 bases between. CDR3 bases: TGTGCCAGCAGAGTAACCTGGGGACGGAATAACTATGGCTACACCTTC. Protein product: CASRVTWGRNNYGYTF.

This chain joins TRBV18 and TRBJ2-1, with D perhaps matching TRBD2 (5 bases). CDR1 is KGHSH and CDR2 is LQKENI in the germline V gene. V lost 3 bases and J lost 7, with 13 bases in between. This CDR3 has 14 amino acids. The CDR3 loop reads CASSPQLGSNEQFF. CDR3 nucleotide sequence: TGTGCCAGCTCACCCCAACTAGGGTCGAATGAGCAGTTCTTC.

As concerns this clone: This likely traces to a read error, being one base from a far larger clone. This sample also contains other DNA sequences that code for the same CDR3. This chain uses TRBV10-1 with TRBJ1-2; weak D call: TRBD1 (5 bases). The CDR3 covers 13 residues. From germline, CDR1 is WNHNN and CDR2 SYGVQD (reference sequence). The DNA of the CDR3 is TGCGCCAGCAGTGATCGAGGGGACTATGGATACACCTTC. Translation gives CASSDRGDYGYTF.

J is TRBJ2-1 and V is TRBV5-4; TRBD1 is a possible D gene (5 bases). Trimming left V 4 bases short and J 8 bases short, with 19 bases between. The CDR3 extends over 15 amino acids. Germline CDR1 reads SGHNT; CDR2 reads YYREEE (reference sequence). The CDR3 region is CASSSWPLLGHEQFF. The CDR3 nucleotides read TGTGCCAGCAGCAGTTGGCCTCTCCTGGGGCATGAGCAGTTCTTC.

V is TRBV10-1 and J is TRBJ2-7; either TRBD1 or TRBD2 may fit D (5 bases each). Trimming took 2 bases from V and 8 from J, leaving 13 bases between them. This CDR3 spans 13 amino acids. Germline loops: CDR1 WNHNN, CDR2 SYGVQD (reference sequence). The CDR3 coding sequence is TGCGCCAGCAGTGAGGGGACCTACGATAAGCAGTACTTC. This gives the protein CASSEGTYDKQYF.

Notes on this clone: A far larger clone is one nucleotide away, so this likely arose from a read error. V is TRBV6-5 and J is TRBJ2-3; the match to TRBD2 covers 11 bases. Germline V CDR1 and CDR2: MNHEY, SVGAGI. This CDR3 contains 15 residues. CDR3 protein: CASSLLAGDTETQYF. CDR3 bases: TGTGCCAGCAGTCTACTAGCGGGAGACACAGAAACGCAGTATTTT.

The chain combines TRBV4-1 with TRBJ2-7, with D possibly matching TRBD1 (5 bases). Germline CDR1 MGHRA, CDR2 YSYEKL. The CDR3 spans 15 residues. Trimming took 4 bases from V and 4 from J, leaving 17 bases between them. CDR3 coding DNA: TGCGCCAGCAGCCGTGGGCAGGGTTTGGTTTACGAGCAGTACTTC. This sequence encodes CASSRGQGLVYEQYF.

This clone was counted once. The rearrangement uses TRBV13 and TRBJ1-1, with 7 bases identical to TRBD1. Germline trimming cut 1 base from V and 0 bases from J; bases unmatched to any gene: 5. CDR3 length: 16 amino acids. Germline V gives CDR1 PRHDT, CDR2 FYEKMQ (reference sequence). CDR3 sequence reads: CASSLVRGWMNTEAFF. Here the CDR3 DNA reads TGTGCCAGCAGCTTAGTCAGGGGGTGGATGAACACTGAAGCTTTCTTT.

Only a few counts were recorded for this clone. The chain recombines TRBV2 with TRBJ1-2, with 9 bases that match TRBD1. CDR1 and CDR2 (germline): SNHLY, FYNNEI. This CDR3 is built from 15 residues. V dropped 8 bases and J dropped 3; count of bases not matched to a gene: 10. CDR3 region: CASDTGDRAYYGYTF. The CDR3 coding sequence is TGTGCCAGCGATACGGGGGACAGGGCTTACTATGGCTACACCTTC.

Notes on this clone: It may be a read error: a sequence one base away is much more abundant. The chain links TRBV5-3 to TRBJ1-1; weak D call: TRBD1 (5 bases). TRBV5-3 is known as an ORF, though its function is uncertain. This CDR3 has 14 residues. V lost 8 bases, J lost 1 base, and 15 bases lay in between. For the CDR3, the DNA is TGTGCCAGCAGCGCCTCGACAGAGAACACTGAAGCTTTCTTT. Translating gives CASSASTENTEAFF.

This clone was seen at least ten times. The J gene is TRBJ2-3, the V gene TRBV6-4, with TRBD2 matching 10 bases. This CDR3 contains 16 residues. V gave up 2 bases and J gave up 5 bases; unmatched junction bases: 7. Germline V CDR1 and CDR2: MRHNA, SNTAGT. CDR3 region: CASSDTLAGEVDTQYF. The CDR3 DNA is TGTGCCAGCAGTGACACCCTAGCGGGAGAGGTAGATACGCAGTATTTT.

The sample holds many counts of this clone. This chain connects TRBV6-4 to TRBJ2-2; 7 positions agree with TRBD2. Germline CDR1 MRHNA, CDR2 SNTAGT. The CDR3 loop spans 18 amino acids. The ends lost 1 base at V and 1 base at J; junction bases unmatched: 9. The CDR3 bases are TGTGCCAGCAGTGACTTTGGGCTGGCGGGAGAGAACACCGGGGAGCTGTTTTTT. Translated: CASSDFGLAGENTGELFF.

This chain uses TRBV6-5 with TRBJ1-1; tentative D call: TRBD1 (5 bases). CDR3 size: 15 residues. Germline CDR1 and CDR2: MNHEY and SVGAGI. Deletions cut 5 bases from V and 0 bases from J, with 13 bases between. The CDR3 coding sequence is TGTGCCAGCAGTCGGAGACAGCTCATGAACACTGAAGCTTTCTTT. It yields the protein CASSRRQLMNTEAFF.

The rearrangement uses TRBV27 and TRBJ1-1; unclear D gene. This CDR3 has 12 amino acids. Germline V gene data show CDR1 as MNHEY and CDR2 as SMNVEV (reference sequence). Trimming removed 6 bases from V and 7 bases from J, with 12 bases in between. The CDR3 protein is CASRSGLLEAFF. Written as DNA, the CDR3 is TGTGCCAGCAGATCAGGACTACTTGAAGCTTTCTTT.

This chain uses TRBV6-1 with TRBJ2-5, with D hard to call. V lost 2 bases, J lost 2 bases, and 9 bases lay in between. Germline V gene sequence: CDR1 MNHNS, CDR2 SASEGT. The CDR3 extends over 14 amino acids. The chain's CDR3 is CASSERPEQETQYF. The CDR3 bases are TGTGCCAGCAGTGAACGCCCGGAGCAAGAGACCCAGTACTTC.